The 20 T cell receptor beta chains below were found in one sample sequenced in a study of CD8+ T cells in alopecia areata (dated by TCRdb to about 2018). Library preparation employed the immunoSEQ multiplex PCR assay. For TCR sequencing, RNA was extracted from every sample and reverse transcribed into cDNA to serve as template. Drawn from immuneACCESS, this table holds only the in-frame rearrangements with V and J called that TCRdb kept. Clones are partly lost; checked studies trace under half to an unresolved V gene and leave the rest unexplained. A total of 150,000 or so clones appear in this sample, about three fifths of them only once. The ten largest clonotypes hold approximately 4.8% of the sample. The material sequenced was CD4+ T cells sorted from blood. Receptor source: a human donor in good health.

The chain employs TRBV4-1 and TRBJ1-5; 9 nucleotides align to TRBD1. The germline gives CDR1 MGHRA, CDR2 YSYEKL. CDR3 length: 15 amino acids. V was clipped by 5 bases and J by 6 bases; unmatched bases: 8. CDR3 sequence reads: CASSSGTGRRQPQHF. The CDR3 DNA reads TGCGCCAGCAGCTCAGGGACAGGGAGACGTCAGCCCCAGCATTTT.

This clone was detected only once. The chain carries TRBV4-2 and TRBJ2-7, with unresolved D. Germline V gene lookup returns CDR1 LGHNA and CDR2 YNFKEQ. Trimming took off 5 bases at V and 3 bases at J, with 8 bases between the two ends. The length of the CDR3 is 12 residues. CDR3 sequence reads: CASSGNFYEQYF. CDR3 DNA sequence: TGTGCCAGCAGCGGTAACTTCTACGAGCAGTACTTC.

CDR3 sequence: CASSRTDRDQETQYF. The CDR3 bases are TGTGCCAGCAGTCGTACGGACAGGGATCAAGAGACCCAGTACTTC. The V call is TRBV6-6, the J call TRBJ2-5; 8 bases are shared with TRBD1. Looked up from germline, CDR1 is MNHNY and CDR2 is SVGAGI (reference sequence). V lost 5 bases and J lost 2; bases outside the gene matches: 7. The CDR3 is made up of 15 amino acids.

This clone was seen a handful of times. The rearrangement uses TRBV4-1 and TRBJ1-4; tentatively, D is TRBD1 (6 bases). CDR3 length: 15 amino acids. The germline V gene encodes CDR1 MGHRA and CDR2 YSYEKL. Trimming left V 3 bases short and J 8 bases short, with 16 bases between. CDR3 sequence (DNA): TGCGCCAGCAGCCAGGCCGGGGGCGTTCGAGAAAAACTGTTTTTT. Its translation: CASSQAGGVREKLFF.

This chain uses TRBV14 with TRBJ1-1; no reliable D call. Germline values: CDR1 SGHDN, CDR2 FVKESK. The CDR3 totals 14 residues. Trimming cost V 1 base and J 4 bases, with 10 bases left between them. The CDR3 loop reads CASSQGQVLTEAFF. DNA for the CDR3: TGTGCCAGCAGCCAAGGGCAGGTCCTCACTGAAGCTTTCTTT.

This clone appeared a single time. The chain links TRBV25-1 to TRBJ2-5; no clear D gene. Germline assignment: CDR1 MGHDK and CDR2 SYGVNS. This CDR3 has 12 amino acids. Trimming removed 1 base at V and 4 bases at J, with 4 bases between. CDR3 sequence: CASSEFRETQYF. The DNA for the CDR3 is TGTGCCAGCAGTGAATTCAGAGAGACCCAGTACTTC.

The chain links TRBV29-1 to TRBJ1-1; D is uncertain. The CDR3 covers 11 residues. CDR1 and CDR2 from the germline V gene are SQVTM and ANQGSEA. V gave up 5 bases and J gave up 5 bases, with 9 bases separating them. The CDR3 loop reads CSVSRVTEAFF. The CDR3 nucleotides are TGCAGCGTTTCTCGGGTAACTGAAGCTTTCTTT.

The genes are TRBV18 and TRBJ1-1, with 8 bases fitting TRBD1. The CDR3 totals 15 residues. Germline V lookup: CDR1 KGHSH, CDR2 LQKENI. V was pared by 2 bases and J by 3 bases, with 5 bases of the junction left unmatched. Written as DNA, the CDR3 is TGTGCCAGCTCACCATACACAGGGGGGGACACTGAAGCTTTCTTT. This encodes CASSPYTGGDTEAFF.

The rearrangement joins TRBV10-3 to TRBJ2-7; 7 nucleotides agree with TRBD2. The V segment lost 3 bases and the J segment 2 bases; nucleotides outside the gene matches: 10. Germline CDR1 reads ENHRY; CDR2 reads SYGVKD. The CDR3 extends over 16 amino acids. Written as DNA, the CDR3 is TGTGCCATCAGTGAACCCGCTAGCGGTAAGGCCTACGAGCAGTACTTC. Protein sequence: CAISEPASGKAYEQYF.

This clone was found a few times. The chain uses TRBV6-1 and TRBJ2-2, with TRBD2 identical over 7 bases. This CDR3 is built from 17 residues. With 3 bases clipped from V and 1 base from J, the junction kept 8 bases outside the gene matches. CDR1 MNHNS and CDR2 SASEGT come from the germline V gene. CDR3 sequence (DNA): TGTGCCAGCAGTGACCCCCGGTCTAGCGGGAACACCGGGGAGCTGTTTTTT. Its translation is CASSDPRSSGNTGELFF.

This clone was observed a few times. The chain combines TRBV29-1 with TRBJ2-7; 10 nucleotides agree with TRBD2. Trimming removed 6 bases from V and 7 bases from J; junction bases left unmatched: 9. Germline V CDR1 and CDR2: SQVTM, ANQGSEA. The CDR3 is 13 amino acids. DNA for the CDR3: TGCAGCGTGTACAGCGGGAGGGCCCGGGAGCAGTACTTC. This translates into CSVYSGRAREQYF.

The chain joins TRBV27 to TRBJ2-5, with a tentative D call TRBD2 (6 bases). Trimming cost V 6 bases and J 5 bases, with 13 bases left between them. Germline CDR1 reads MNHEY; CDR2 reads SMNVEV (reference sequence). This CDR3 is 13 amino acids long. The CDR3 sequence: CASSKGLRETQYF. CDR3 sequence (DNA): TGTGCCAGCAGCAAGGGACTTCGGGAGACCCAGTACTTC.

The genes are TRBV5-1 and TRBJ1-2, with 12 bases lining up with TRBD1. The CDR3 contains 15 residues. With V trimmed by 2 bases and J by 8 bases, 7 bases remained unmatched. Germline lookup yields CDR1 SGHRS and CDR2 YFSETQ. The CDR3, as DNA: TGCGCCAGCAGCTTCACAACCGGGACAGGGGGCGGCTACACCTTC. This gives the protein CASSFTTGTGGGYTF.

The V and J genes are TRBV9 and TRBJ1-5; no clear D. The germline CDR1 and CDR2 sequences are SGDLS and YYNGEE. The CDR3 is 14 residues long. Deletions cut 4 bases from V and 1 base from J, with 9 bases between. Written as DNA, the CDR3 is TGTGCCAGCAGCCCAGAGGTCAGCAATCAGCCCCAGCATTTT. Protein sequence: CASSPEVSNQPQHF.

The sample holds a few counts of this clone. J is TRBJ2-7 and V is TRBV6-5; D is undetermined. The length of the CDR3 is 13 residues. Trimming shortened V by 7 bases and J by 2 bases, and 12 bases separated the two germline ends. In germline, CDR1 is MNHEY, CDR2 SVGAGI. The CDR3 DNA follows: TGTGCCAGCACCGGACCCGTTACCTACGAGCAGTACTTC. Translation gives CASTGPVTYEQYF.

This clone was found a few times. Distinct nucleotide sequences in the sample also encode this CDR3. The chain is built from TRBV29-1 and TRBJ2-5, with TRBD2 as a possible D gene (6 bases). Germline V lookup: CDR1 SQVTM, CDR2 ANQGSEA. Trimming took off 4 bases at V and 1 base at J, with 7 bases between the two ends. The CDR3 is 12 residues long. Here the CDR3 reads CSVVAAQETQYF. CDR3 coding DNA: TGCAGCGTTGTAGCGGCCCAAGAGACCCAGTACTTC.

This clone appeared once. The chain carries TRBV25-1 and TRBJ2-1; D gene unclear. With 6 bases removed from V and 2 bases from J, the gap between germline ends came to 5 bases. The CDR3 spans 12 residues. Germline V lookup: CDR1 MGHDK, CDR2 SYGVNS. The chain's CDR3 is CASRRTYNEQFF. DNA of the CDR3: TGTGCCAGCAGGCGAACCTACAATGAGCAGTTCTTC.

This clone has only one observation. The chain recombines TRBV2 with TRBJ2-2; TRBD2 aligns across 7 bases. This CDR3 has 15 amino acids. V gave up 6 bases and J gave up 5 bases; unmatched junction bases: 9. Per the germline V gene, CDR1 is SNHLY and CDR2 is FYNNEI. CDR3 protein: CASREGTITTGELFF. CDR3 coding DNA: TGTGCCAGCAGAGAGGGGACTATTACTACCGGGGAGCTGTTTTTT.

This chain joins TRBV28 and TRBJ1-1, with 8 bases aligning to TRBD1. Looked up from germline, CDR1 is MDHEN and CDR2 is SYDVKM. Trimming removed 3 bases from V and 10 bases from J; junction bases left unmatched: 13. The CDR3 has 15 amino acids. The CDR3 coding sequence is TGTGCCAGCAGTTTGAAGGCAGGGGGCGCAGGTGGAGCTTTCTTT. Encoded protein: CASSLKAGGAGGAFF.

This clone was seen only a few times. The chain joins TRBV7-3 to TRBJ2-5, with 9 bases identical to TRBD2. The J segment lost 4 bases and the V segment lost 2 bases, leaving 8 bases of the junction unmatched. Per germline, CDR1 SGHTA and CDR2 FQGTGA. The CDR3 length is 16 residues. The CDR3: CASSLVGGRDGETQYF. The DNA for the CDR3 is TGTGCCAGCAGCTTAGTTGGCGGGAGGGACGGAGAGACCCAGTACTTC.